Sequencing of this TCR beta chain was carried out in a study of regulatory T cells in long-lasting Graves disease. General study points: Those with persistent Graves' had less TCR diversity than newly diagnosed patients.

This CDR3 comprises 16 residues. CDR1 and CDR2 from the germline V gene are SGHRS and YFSETQ. V shed 1 base and J shed 0 bases, with 13 bases lying between them. In regard to this clonotype: Its antigen is unknown.

Specified time point: persistent/refractory GD, antithyroid drugs over 5 years with positive TRAb. Generation of the TCR library employed RNA extracted from PBMCs. Both iRepertoire HTBI primers and Arm-PCR of CDR3 regions were used to build the TCR beta libraries. TCRdb reprocessed the multiplex PCR reads with MiXCR, giving one entry per CDR3 protein. In the table there are hundreds of thousands of distinct CDR3 sequences, about 21% of which are singletons. The TCR originated in a female donor with Graves disease. The sequenced sample was peripheral blood mononuclear cells (PBMCs), obtained when the disease was refractory, from a patient treated with antithyroid drugs. This chain uses TRBV5-1 with TRBJ1-1, with unresolved D. The CDR3 sequence is CASSLSSGYLNTEAFF. Here the CDR3 DNA reads TGCGCCAGCAGCTTGAGTTCTGGGTACCTGAACACTGAAGCTTTCTTT.